This entry lists 13 T cell receptor beta chains sequenced from one sample in a study of shared clonotypes between healthy human individuals. The naive CD8 population came from CD45RO-negative cells selected for CCR7, without terminally differentiated effector memory CD45RA+ cells. Generated by immunoSEQ multiplex PCR, the TCRdb table keeps only in-frame clones and is missing some. The sample consists of 1.5 million to 2.5 million clones, just under 95% of them appearing once. Source material: naive CD8+ T cells sorted from blood. The receptors were sampled from a man younger than 35 in good health.

This clone was counted between two and nine times. The chain couples TRBV6-8 to TRBJ2-1; 11 positions match TRBD2. The CDR3 spans 19 residues. Germline CDR1 is MNHGY and CDR2 is SAAAGT. The ends lost 2 bases at V and 0 bases at J; junction bases unmatched: 9. The DNA for the CDR3 is TGTGCCAGCAGTTACCCTTTGGGACTAGCGGAAATCTCCTACAATGAGCAGTTCTTC. Translated, it gives CASSYPLGLAEISYNEQFF.

The chain recombines TRBV7-8 with TRBJ2-7, with D tentatively TRBD1 or TRBD2 (6 bases each). CDR1 SGHVS and CDR2 FQNEAQ come from the germline V gene. CDR3 length: 16 residues. V was trimmed by 2 bases and J by 6 bases, leaving 20 bases between them. CDR3 coding DNA: TGTGCCAGCAGCTTATACGGGGGCGCGGTAAAACTCGAGCAGTACTTC. Translating gives CASSLYGGAVKLEQYF.

The genes are TRBV6-5 and TRBJ2-5, with D possibly being TRBD1 (6 bases). Trimming left V 5 bases short and J 7 bases short, with 14 bases between. The CDR3 has 13 amino acids. Germline V lookup: CDR1 MNHEY, CDR2 SVGAGI. The CDR3 sequence is CASSQTGSGTQYF. The CDR3 bases are TGTGCCAGCAGTCAAACAGGGTCAGGGACCCAGTACTTC.

J is TRBJ2-2 and V is TRBV12-5; D remains ambiguous. CDR1 is LGHNT and CDR2 is FRNRAP in the germline V gene. V shed 3 bases and J shed 5 bases, with 16 bases lying between them. CDR3 size: 16 residues. The CDR3 region has the DNA TGTGCTAGTGGTTTCACGATGGCAGTTGGTACCGGGGAGCTGTTTTTT. It codes for CASGFTMAVGTGELFF.

This clone has a single count. CDR3 sequence (DNA): TGTGCCAGCAGTTACCCTGGGACAGGGGTAGTAGCTTTCTTT. Translation gives CASSYPGTGVVAFF. V gene TRBV6-5 combines with J gene TRBJ1-1, with TRBD1 matching 10 bases. The CDR3 length is 14 residues. The germline gives CDR1 MNHEY, CDR2 SVGAGI. Trimming removed 2 bases from V and 10 bases from J; junction bases left unmatched: 7.

This chain uses TRBV15 with TRBJ2-1; D is perhaps TRBD2 (6 bases). Germline CDR1 LNHNV, CDR2 YYDKDF (reference sequence). CDR3 length: 16 amino acids. V lost 3 bases to trimming and J lost 4 bases, with 16 bases between them. CDR3 loop: CATSRLGEAEYNEQFF. The DNA for the CDR3 is TGTGCCACCAGCAGGTTGGGGGAGGCCGAATACAATGAGCAGTTCTTC.

The chain is built from TRBV6-1 and TRBJ1-2, with 9 bases that match TRBD1. The CDR3 runs 13 residues. Germline CDR1 is MNHNS and CDR2 is SASEGT. The V segment lost 4 bases and the J segment 7 bases; nucleotides outside the gene matches: 4. CDR3 sequence reads: CASSGGQGGGYTF. The CDR3 nucleotides are TGTGCCAGCAGTGGGGGACAGGGTGGTGGCTACACCTTC.

The CDR3 DNA follows: TGTGCCAGCAGCGTAGTGGTGGGACAGTACACTGAAGCTTTCTTT. It is translated as CASSVVVGQYTEAFF. V and J are TRBV9 and TRBJ1-1; 7 bases agree with TRBD1. From germline, CDR1 is SGDLS and CDR2 YYNGEE. This CDR3 has 15 residues. The ends lost 0 bases at V and 3 bases at J; junction bases unmatched: 5.

The chain combines TRBV19 with TRBJ2-7; D uncertain. Germline-derived CDR1 and CDR2 are LNHDA and SQIVND (reference sequence). Trimming took 1 base from V and 3 from J, leaving 13 bases between them. CDR3 size: 15 residues. The CDR3 is CASSIAPVGGYEQYF. DNA of the CDR3: TGTGCCAGTAGTATAGCCCCGGTAGGTGGCTACGAGCAGTACTTC. Full variable domain (outside the CDR3, taken from reference TRBV19 and TRBJ2-7): DGGITQSPKYLFRKEGQNVTLSCEQNLNHDAMYWYRQDPGQGLRLIYYSQIVNDFQKGDIAEGYSVSREKKESFPLTVTSAQKNPTAFYLCASSIAPVGGYEQYFGPGTRLTVT.

CDR3 bases: TGTGCCTGGAGCCGAAGGGCCACGATAAAATACGAGCAGTACTTC. This translates into CAWSRRATIKYEQYF. The chain carries TRBV30 and TRBJ2-7; D unclear. The V end was cut by 3 bases, the J end by 4 bases, with 19 bases between. This CDR3 has 15 residues. From germline, CDR1 is GTSNPN and CDR2 SVGIG (reference sequence).

A remark on this clone: Other DNA sequences in the same sample also yield this CDR3. The gene calls are TRBV29-1 and TRBJ2-7, with D maybe TRBD2 (5 bases). The CDR3 length is 11 residues. Germline V lookup: CDR1 SQVTM, CDR2 ANQGSEA. V shed 6 bases and J shed 5 bases, with 11 bases lying between them. Here the CDR3 DNA reads TGCAGCGTCCGAGGGCCCCACGAGCAGTACTTC. Protein: CSVRGPHEQYF.

The chain uses TRBV7-9 and TRBJ1-5; D gene uncertain. CDR1 and CDR2 (germline): SEHNR, FQNEAQ (reference sequence). This CDR3 is built from 15 residues. Trimming cost V 8 bases and J 2 bases, with 16 bases left between them. CDR3 sequence reads: CASSSTDSGNQPQHF. The CDR3 nucleotides read TGTGCCAGCTCCTCTACAGATTCCGGCAATCAGCCCCAGCATTTT.

This sequence joins TRBV15 and TRBJ2-5; a possible D gene is TRBD1 (5 bases). The V end lost 2 bases, the J end lost 2 bases, and 9 bases lay between the germline ends. Looked up from germline, CDR1 is LNHNV and CDR2 is YYDKDF (reference sequence). The CDR3 extends over 14 amino acids. DNA for the CDR3: TGTGCCACCAGCAGAACCGACAGACAAGAGACCCAGTACTTC. It encodes CATSRTDRQETQYF. Full variable domain (remainder filled in from reference TRBV15 and TRBJ2-5): DAMVIQNPRYQVTQFGKPVTLSCSQTLNHNVMYWYQQKSSQAPKLLFHYYDKDFNNEADTPDNFQSRRPNTSFCFLDIRSPGLGDTAMYLCATSRTDRQETQYFGPGTRLLVL.